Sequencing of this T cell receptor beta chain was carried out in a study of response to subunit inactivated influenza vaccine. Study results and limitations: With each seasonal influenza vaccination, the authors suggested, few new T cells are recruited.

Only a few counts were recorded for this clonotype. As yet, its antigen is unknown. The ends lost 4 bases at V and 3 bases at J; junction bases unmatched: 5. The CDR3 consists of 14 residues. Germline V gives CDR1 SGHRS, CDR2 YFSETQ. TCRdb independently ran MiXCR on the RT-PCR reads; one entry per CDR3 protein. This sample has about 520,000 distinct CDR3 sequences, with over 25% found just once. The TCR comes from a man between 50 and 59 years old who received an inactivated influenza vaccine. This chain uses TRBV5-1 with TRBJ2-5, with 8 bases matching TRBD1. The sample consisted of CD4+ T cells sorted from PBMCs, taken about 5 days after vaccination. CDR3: CASSPDRVKETQYF. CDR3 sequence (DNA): TGCGCCAGCAGCCCGGACAGGGTAAAAGAGACCCAGTACTTC.